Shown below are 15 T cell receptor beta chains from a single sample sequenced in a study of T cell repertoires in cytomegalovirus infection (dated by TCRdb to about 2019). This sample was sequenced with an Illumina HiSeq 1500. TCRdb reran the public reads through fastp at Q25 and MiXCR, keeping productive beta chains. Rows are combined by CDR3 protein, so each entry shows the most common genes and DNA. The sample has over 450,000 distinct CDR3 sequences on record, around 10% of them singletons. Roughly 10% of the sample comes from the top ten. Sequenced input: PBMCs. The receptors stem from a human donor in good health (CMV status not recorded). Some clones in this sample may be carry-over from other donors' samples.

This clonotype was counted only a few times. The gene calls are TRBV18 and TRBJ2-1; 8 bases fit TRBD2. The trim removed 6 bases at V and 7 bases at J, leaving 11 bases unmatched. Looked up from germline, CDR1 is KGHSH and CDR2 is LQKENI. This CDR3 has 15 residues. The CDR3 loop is CASSPTGRGANEQFF. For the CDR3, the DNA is TGTGCCAGCTCGCCGACTGGGCGGGGGGCTAATGAGCAGTTCTTC.

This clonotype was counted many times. The CDR3 loop is CASSYTTSEQYF. Here the CDR3 DNA reads TGTGCCAGCAGTTACACAACCAGCGAGCAGTACTTC. V usage is TRBV7-9 and J usage is TRBJ2-7; no clear D gene. CDR1 SEHNR and CDR2 FQNEAQ come from the germline V gene (reference sequence). The CDR3 contains 12 residues. V was pared by 6 bases and J by 6 bases, with 12 bases between.

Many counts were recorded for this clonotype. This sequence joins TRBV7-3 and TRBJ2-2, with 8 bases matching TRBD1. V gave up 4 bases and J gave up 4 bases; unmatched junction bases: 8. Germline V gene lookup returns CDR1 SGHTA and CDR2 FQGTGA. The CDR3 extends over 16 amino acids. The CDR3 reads CASSSDRAGITGELFF. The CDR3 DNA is TGTGCCAGCAGCTCGGACAGGGCGGGTATCACCGGGGAGCTGTTTTTT.

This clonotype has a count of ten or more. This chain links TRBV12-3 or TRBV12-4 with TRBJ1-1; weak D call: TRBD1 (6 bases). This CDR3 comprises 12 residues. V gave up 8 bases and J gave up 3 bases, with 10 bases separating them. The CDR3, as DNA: TGTGCCAGCGCGGGGGCAGACACTGAAGCTTTCTTT. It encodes CASAGADTEAFF.

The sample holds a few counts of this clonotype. The CDR3, as DNA: TGTGCCAGCCAGGGACTGACATCCACAGATACGCAGTATTTT. This encodes CASQGLTSTDTQYF. The chain recombines TRBV19 with TRBJ2-3, with D possibly TRBD2 on 6 matching bases. The CDR3 totals 14 residues. Trimming took off 9 bases at V and 2 bases at J, with 15 bases between the two ends. Germline CDR1 reads LNHDA; CDR2 reads SQIVND (reference sequence).

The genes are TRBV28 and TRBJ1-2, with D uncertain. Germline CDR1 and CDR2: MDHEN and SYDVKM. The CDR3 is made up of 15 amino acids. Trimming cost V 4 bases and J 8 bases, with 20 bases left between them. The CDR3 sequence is CASSYSPVEAGGYTF. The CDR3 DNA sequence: TGTGCCAGCAGTTATTCCCCGGTGGAGGCAGGAGGCTACACCTTC.

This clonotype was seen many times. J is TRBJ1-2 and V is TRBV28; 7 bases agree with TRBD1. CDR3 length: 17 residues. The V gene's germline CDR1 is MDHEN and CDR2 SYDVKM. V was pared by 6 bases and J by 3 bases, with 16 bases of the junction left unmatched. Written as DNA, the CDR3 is TGTGCCAGCAGATCACCCGAGAGCGACAGGGTTGACTATGGCTACACCTTC. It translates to CASRSPESDRVDYGYTF.

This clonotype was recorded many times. Here the CDR3 reads CAWNKRGIGNTEAFF. The CDR3 coding sequence is TGTGCCTGGAATAAGAGGGGGATTGGGAACACTGAAGCTTTCTTT. The rearrangement joins TRBV30 to TRBJ1-1; a possible D gene is TRBD1 (6 bases). Trimming took 4 bases from V and 1 from J, leaving 16 bases between them. The germline V gene encodes CDR1 GTSNPN and CDR2 SVGIG (reference sequence). This CDR3 region has 15 residues.

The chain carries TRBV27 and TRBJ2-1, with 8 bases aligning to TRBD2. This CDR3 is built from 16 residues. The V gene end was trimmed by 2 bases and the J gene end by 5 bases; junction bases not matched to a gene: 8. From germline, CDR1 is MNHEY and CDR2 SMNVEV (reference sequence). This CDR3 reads CASSLSSAGVNNEQFF. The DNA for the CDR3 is TGTGCCAGCAGTTTAAGCTCAGCGGGGGTCAACAATGAGCAGTTCTTC.

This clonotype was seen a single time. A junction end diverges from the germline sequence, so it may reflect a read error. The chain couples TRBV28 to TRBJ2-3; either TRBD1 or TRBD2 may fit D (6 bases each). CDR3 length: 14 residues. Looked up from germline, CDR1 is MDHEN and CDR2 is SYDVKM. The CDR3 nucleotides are TGTGTCAGCAGTTACCTAGGGGGGACAGATACGCAGTATTTT. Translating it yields CVSSYLGGTDTQYF.

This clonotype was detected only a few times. CDR3 sequence (DNA): TGTGCCAGCAGTTTAGTGGTCTGGACAGAACTCAACACTGAAGCTTTCTTT. It encodes CASSLVVWTELNTEAFF. The chain links TRBV28 to TRBJ1-1; possibly TRBD1 for D (6 bases). Deletions cut 2 bases from V and 2 bases from J, with 18 bases between. The CDR3 spans 17 residues. Germline CDR1 is MDHEN and CDR2 is SYDVKM.

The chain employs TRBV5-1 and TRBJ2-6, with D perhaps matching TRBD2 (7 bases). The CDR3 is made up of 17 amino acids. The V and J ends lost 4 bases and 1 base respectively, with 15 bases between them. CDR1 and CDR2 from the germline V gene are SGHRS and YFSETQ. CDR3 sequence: CASSLKGGGSGANVLTF. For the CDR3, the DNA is TGCGCCAGCAGCCTGAAGGGGGGGGGTTCTGGGGCCAACGTCCTGACTTTC. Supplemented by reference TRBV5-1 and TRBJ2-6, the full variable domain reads KAGVTQTPRYLIKTRGQQVTLSCSPISGHRSVSWYQQTPGQGLQFLFEYFSETQRNKGNFPGRFSGRQFSNSRSEMNVSTLELGDSALYLCASSLKGGGSGANVLTFGAGSRLTVL.

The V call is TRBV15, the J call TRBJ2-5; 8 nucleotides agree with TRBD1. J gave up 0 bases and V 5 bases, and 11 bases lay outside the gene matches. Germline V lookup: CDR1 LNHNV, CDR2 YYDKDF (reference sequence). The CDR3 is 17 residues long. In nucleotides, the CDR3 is TGTGCCACCAGCGGCCATCTCCGGGACAGGTACCAAGAGACCCAGTACTTC. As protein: CATSGHLRDRYQETQYF.

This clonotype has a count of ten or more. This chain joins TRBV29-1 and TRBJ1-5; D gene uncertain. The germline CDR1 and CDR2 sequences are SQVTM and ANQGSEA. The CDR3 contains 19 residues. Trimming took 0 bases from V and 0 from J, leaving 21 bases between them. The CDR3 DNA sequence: TGCAGCGTTGAAGATCGTGGACTTCCCCGGGTCTATAGCAATCAGCCCCAGCATTTT. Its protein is CSVEDRGLPRVYSNQPQHF.

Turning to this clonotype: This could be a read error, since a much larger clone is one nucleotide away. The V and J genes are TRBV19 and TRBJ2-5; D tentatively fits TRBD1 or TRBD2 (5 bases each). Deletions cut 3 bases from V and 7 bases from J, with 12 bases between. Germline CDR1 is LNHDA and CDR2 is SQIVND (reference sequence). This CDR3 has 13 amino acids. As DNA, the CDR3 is TGTGCCAGTAGTATGAGGGTGAGGGGGACCCAGTACTTC. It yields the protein CASSMRVRGTQYF.